The sequence of this TCR beta chain was determined in a study of blood T cells in healthy people across ages. Findings and limits, study-wide: Expanded clonotype shifts may have been confounded, as the donors had an unknown CMV status.

Individuals who donated were healthy Caucasians from Russia aged about 6 to 90. Using a J-beta primer mix together with a sample-barcoded 5' primer, a second PCR was run for roughly 6 to 12 cycles. TCRdb reanalysed the 5' RACE reads using MiXCR and keeps one entry per CDR3 protein. The sample includes 870,000 or so distinct CDR3 sequences, around 28% of them seen just once. The table lists this clonotype with many counts. Its matching antigen is unknown. Germline loops: CDR1 SGHVS, CDR2 FNYEAQ. The length of the CDR3 is 16 residues. V gave up 1 base and J gave up 1 base, with 11 bases separating them. The chain is built from TRBV7-6 and TRBJ1-5; D is unclear. What was sequenced was blood. This receptor was identified in a woman aged 80 or older in good health. In DNA, the CDR3 is TGTGCCAGCAGCTTAGGGTCCCCCGGGAGCAATCAGCCCCAGCATTTT. Its translation is CASSLGSPGSNQPQHF.